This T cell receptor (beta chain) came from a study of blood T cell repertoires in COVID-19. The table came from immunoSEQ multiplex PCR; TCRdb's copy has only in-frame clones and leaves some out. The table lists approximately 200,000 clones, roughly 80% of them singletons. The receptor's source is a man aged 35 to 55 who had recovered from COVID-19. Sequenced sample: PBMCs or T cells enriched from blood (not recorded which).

CDR3 residues: CASSSRDRATDTQYF. CDR3 DNA: TGTGCCAGCAGCTCCCGGGACAGGGCTACAGATACGCAGTATTTT. V is TRBV7-8 and J is TRBJ2-3; 9 bases match TRBD1. V shed 4 bases, J shed 3 bases, and the junction held 5 bases outside the gene matches. Per germline, CDR1 SGHVS and CDR2 FQNEAQ. This CDR3 comprises 15 residues.